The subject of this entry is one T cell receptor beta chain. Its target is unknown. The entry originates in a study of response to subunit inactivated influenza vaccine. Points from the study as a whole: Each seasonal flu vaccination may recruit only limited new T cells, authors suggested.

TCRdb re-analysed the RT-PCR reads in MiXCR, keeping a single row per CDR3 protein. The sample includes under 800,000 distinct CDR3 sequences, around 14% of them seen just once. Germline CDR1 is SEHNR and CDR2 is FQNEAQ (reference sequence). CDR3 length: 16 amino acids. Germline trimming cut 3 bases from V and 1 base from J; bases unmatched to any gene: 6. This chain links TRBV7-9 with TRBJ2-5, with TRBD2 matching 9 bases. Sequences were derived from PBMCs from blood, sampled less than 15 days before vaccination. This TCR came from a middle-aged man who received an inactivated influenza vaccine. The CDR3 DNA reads TGTGCCAGCAGCTTTAAGGGCGGGAGGGCCCAAGAGACCCAGTACTTC. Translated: CASSFKGGRAQETQYF.